This T cell receptor (beta chain) originates from a study of cytomegalovirus exposure and HLA in healthy donors. Study-wide findings and caveats: Roughly uniform sequencing depth across donors was assumed, possibly incorrectly.

The PCR made use of 60 Vbeta and 13 Jbeta primers. Libraries were prepared by immunoSEQ multiplex PCR; TCRdb keeps only in-frame clonotypes and omits some of them. Seen here are 150,000 or so clones, approximately 69% observed once, and the top ten hold about 2.1%. The germline gives CDR1 MRHNA, CDR2 SNTAGT. The CDR3 runs 14 residues. To note about this clone: No antigen is known for it.

Sequenced: PBMCs. The receptor's source is a man aged 25-40 years in good health and CMV-seronegative. This rearrangement joins TRBV6-4 to TRBJ1-5, with 9 bases fitting TRBD1. CDR3 loop: CAPEKDRGDQPQHF. DNA of the CDR3: TGTGCACCCGAGAAGGACAGGGGAGATCAGCCCCAGCATTTT.